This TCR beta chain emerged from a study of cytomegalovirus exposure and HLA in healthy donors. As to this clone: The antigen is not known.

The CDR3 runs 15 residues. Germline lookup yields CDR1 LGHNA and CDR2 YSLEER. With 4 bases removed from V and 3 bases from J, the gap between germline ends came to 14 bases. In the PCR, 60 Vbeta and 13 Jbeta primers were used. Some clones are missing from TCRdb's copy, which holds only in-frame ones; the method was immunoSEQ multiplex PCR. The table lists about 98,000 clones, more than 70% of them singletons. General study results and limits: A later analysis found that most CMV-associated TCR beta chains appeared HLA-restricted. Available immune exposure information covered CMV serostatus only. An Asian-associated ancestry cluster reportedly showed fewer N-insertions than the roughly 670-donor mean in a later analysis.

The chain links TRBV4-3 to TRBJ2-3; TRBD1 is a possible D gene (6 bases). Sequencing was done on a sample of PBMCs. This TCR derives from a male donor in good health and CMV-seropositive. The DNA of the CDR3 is TGCGCCAGCAGCCTCAGGGGAAGGGAGACAGATACGCAGTATTTT. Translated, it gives CASSLRGRETDTQYF.